These 30 T cell receptor beta chains were sequenced from one sample in a study of post-analysis software for immune sequencing data. TCR beta cDNA libraries included unique molecular identifiers. Each CDR3 protein is one row after TCRdb ran MiXCR on the PCR reads. Of about 400,000 distinct CDR3 sequences listed, roughly 36% are singletons. Study-wide points: Patients carried several TRBV segments more frequently than controls did, and TRBV5-6, TRBV5-1 and TRBV20-1 were among them.

These receptors are not linked to any known antigen. The material sequenced was blood. The receptors stem from a girl aged 10 to 17 with multiple sclerosis.

This clonotype is a singleton in its sample. It is unclear where the CDR3 begins or ends on the DNA, so no DNA is shown, and the CDR3 is as TCRdb lists it. The chain carries TRBV28 and TRBJ2-2; the table's D call TRBD2 went unverified against the DNA. Germline V gene lookup returns CDR1 MDHEN and CDR2 SYDVKM. The CDR3 contains 18 residues when both ends are counted. Here the CDR3 reads CASSLSGGDEQYFGELFF.

In this sample, this clonotype turned up a few times. V gene TRBV10-3 combines with J gene TRBJ2-6, with D perhaps TRBD2 (6 bases). The V gene lost 7 bases and the J gene lost 5 bases, with 15 bases spanning the gap. The CDR3 runs 15 residues. Germline V gives CDR1 ENHRY, CDR2 SYGVKD. As DNA, the CDR3 is TGTGCCATCACCCGGGAGAGACGGAGGGCCAACGTCCTGACTTTC. It is translated as CAITRERRRANVLTF.

This clonotype was observed a few times. The chain employs TRBV7-2 and TRBJ2-1; TRBD2 matches at 9 bases. Germline V CDR1 and CDR2: SGHTA, FQGNSA. After removal of 5 bases from V and 6 bases from J, the junction contained 5 bases not matched to a gene. This CDR3 comprises 14 residues. CDR3 DNA sequence: TGTGCCAGCAGCGTCGCTAGCGGGGTCAATGAGCAGTTCTTC. It specifies CASSVASGVNEQFF.

This clonotype was seen at least ten times. This rearrangement joins TRBV20-1 to TRBJ1-2, with no clear D. Germline CDR1 and CDR2: DFQATT and SNEGSKA (reference sequence). Between the trimmed V and J ends, which lost 5 bases and 6 bases, there was a span of 10 bases. The CDR3 runs 11 residues. The DNA of the CDR3 is TGCAGTGCTCCTCAGACGGATGGCTACACCTTC. Translation: CSAPQTDGYTF.

The CDR3 loop is CSALTGVNEKLFF. The CDR3 coding sequence is TGCAGTGCGCTGACAGGGGTGAATGAAAAACTGTTTTTT. The chain carries TRBV20-1 and TRBJ1-4; 8 bases are a match to TRBD1. V shed 6 bases and J 5 bases; nucleotides not matched to a gene: 5. Germline values: CDR1 DFQATT, CDR2 SNEGSKA (reference sequence). The length of the CDR3 is 13 residues.

In this sample, this clonotype turned up a few times. This chain uses TRBV27 with TRBJ2-7; 8 bases are a match to TRBD1. This CDR3 is 15 amino acids long. Germline CDR1 reads MNHEY; CDR2 reads SMNVEV (reference sequence). The J segment lost 5 bases and the V segment lost 4 bases, leaving 10 bases of the junction unmatched. CDR3 DNA sequence: TGTGCCAGCAGTTGGGGTGCAGGGGGCGCCCACGAGCAGTACTTC. Amino acids: CASSWGAGGAHEQYF.

V gene TRBV4-1 combines with J gene TRBJ2-4; D possibly uses TRBD1 or TRBD2 (5 bases each). The tail of the sequence fits TRBJ2-7 better, so the J call may be wrong. There are 13 residues in the CDR3. Germline CDR1 is MGHRA and CDR2 is YSYEKL. The DNA of the CDR3 is TGCGCCAGCAGCCGGCTTGAGGGGTACGAGCAGTACTTC. Translation gives CASSRLEGYEQYF.

CDR3 region: CASSVPGRLDEQFF. CDR3 coding DNA: TGTGCCAGCAGCGTACCGGGACGACTAGATGAGCAGTTCTTC. The chain is built from TRBV9 and TRBJ2-1; weak D call: TRBD2 (6 bases). The germline V gene has CDR1 SGDLS and CDR2 YYNGEE. Trimming removed 1 base from V and 8 bases from J, with 13 bases in between. The CDR3 extends over 14 amino acids.

The chain has TRBV7-2 and TRBJ2-7; TRBD2 is a possible D gene (5 bases). V dropped 5 bases and J dropped 2 bases, with 10 bases sitting between them. The germline V gene encodes CDR1 SGHTA and CDR2 FQGNSA. The CDR3 contains 13 residues. The CDR3 is CASSDGIPYEQYF. Written as DNA, the CDR3 is TGTGCCAGCAGCGACGGGATACCCTACGAGCAGTACTTC.

The chain uses TRBV6-2 or TRBV6-3 and TRBJ2-5; D gene ambiguous. Germline CDR1 MNHEY, CDR2 SVGEGT. Trimming removed 0 bases at V and 6 bases at J, with 8 bases between. The length of the CDR3 is 13 residues. CDR3 in DNA: TGTGCCAGCAGTTACTCGGCCCCAAAGACCCAGTACTTC. It encodes CASSYSAPKTQYF.

This chain uses TRBV2 with TRBJ1-5; no firm D call. The germline gives CDR1 SNHLY, CDR2 FYNNEI. Trimming took off 5 bases at V and 2 bases at J, with 19 bases between the two ends. The CDR3 is made up of 17 amino acids. CDR3 coding DNA: TGTGCCAGCAGTCGAGACGACCCCTTGAGTGGCAATCAGCCCCAGCATTTT. Its translation: CASSRDDPLSGNQPQHF.

About this clonotype: The germline gene is not matched at one end of the junction; a read error may be the cause. The chain couples TRBV4-3 to TRBJ1-4, with 8 bases that match TRBD1. Per the germline V gene, CDR1 is LGHNA and CDR2 is YSLEER. The CDR3 consists of 14 residues. The CDR3 here is CASSQGQGKEKPFF. CDR3 in DNA: TGCGCCAGCAGCCAAGGACAGGGGAAGGAAAAACCGTTTTTT.

The V gene is TRBV25-1, the J gene TRBJ1-2; 12 bases line up with TRBD1. Germline assignment: CDR1 MGHDK and CDR2 SYGVNS. Germline trimming cut 3 bases from V and 3 bases from J; bases unmatched to any gene: 2. The CDR3 length is 15 residues. This CDR3 reads CASSEGTGGHYGYTF. The CDR3 nucleotides are TGTGCCAGCAGTGAGGGGACAGGGGGCCACTATGGCTACACCTTC.

V usage is TRBV20-1 and J usage is TRBJ2-1; 11 bases map to TRBD2. V dropped 6 bases and J dropped 12; count of bases not matched to a gene: 16. Germline V gene sequence: CDR1 DFQATT, CDR2 SNEGSKA (reference sequence). The CDR3 contains 15 residues. The CDR3 DNA reads as TGCAGTGCCCCCCTGACTAGCGGGGTCCACGATGGGCAGTTCTTC. Its protein product is CSAPLTSGVHDGQFF.

This clonotype was seen a few times. This chain links TRBV20-1 with TRBJ2-5; D gene unclear. Trimming pared 0 bases from V and 4 bases from J, leaving 12 bases between. Germline CDR1 is DFQATT and CDR2 is SNEGSKA (reference sequence). The CDR3 runs to 14 residues. The CDR3 sequence: CSAREERSRETQYF. The CDR3 DNA reads as TGCAGTGCTAGAGAGGAAAGATCGCGAGAGACCCAGTACTTC.

The rearrangement uses TRBV28 and TRBJ2-7, with D unresolved. Germline V lookup: CDR1 MDHEN, CDR2 SYDVKM. V was pared by 5 bases and J by 7 bases, with 12 bases between. The CDR3 contains 12 residues. The CDR3 DNA sequence: TGTGCCAGCAGTCCTATTATTGGGGAGCAGTACTTC. This encodes CASSPIIGEQYF.

This chain links TRBV24-1 with TRBJ1-2, with 10 bases fitting TRBD1. With V trimmed by 3 bases and J by 6 bases, 9 bases remained unmatched. From germline, CDR1 is KGHDR and CDR2 SFDVKD. The CDR3 is 16 amino acids. This CDR3 is CATSDPVDRGMNGYTF. DNA for the CDR3: TGTGCCACCAGTGATCCGGTGGACAGGGGGATGAATGGCTACACCTTC.

This sequence joins TRBV12-3 or TRBV12-4 and TRBJ2-1; 7 nucleotides line up with TRBD2. The CDR3 length is 12 residues. The ends lost 8 bases at V and 8 bases at J; junction bases unmatched: 6. The CDR3 spells CASALAFDEQFF. The CDR3 DNA sequence: TGTGCCAGCGCACTAGCGTTCGATGAGCAGTTCTTC.

This sequence joins TRBV7-9 and TRBJ2-1; 9 positions match TRBD1. The CDR3 has 14 amino acids. Germline V gives CDR1 SEHNR, CDR2 FQNEAQ (reference sequence). J was trimmed by 8 bases and V by 5 bases; bases with no gene match: 7. CDR3 sequence reads: CASSPQGAVDEQFF. The CDR3 DNA follows: TGTGCCAGCAGCCCACAGGGGGCCGTCGATGAGCAGTTCTTC.

CDR3 coding DNA: TGCGCCAGCAGCCCCGGTCCCAGGGTGGGAGAGCAGTACTTC. It translates to CASSPGPRVGEQYF. This chain links TRBV4-1 with TRBJ2-7, with D maybe TRBD1 (5 bases). The ends were cut back, 4 bases at V and 7 bases at J, with 17 bases in the middle. CDR1 MGHRA and CDR2 YSYEKL come from the germline V gene. The CDR3 spans 14 residues.

The chain recombines TRBV15 with TRBJ1-1; D is perhaps TRBD1 (5 bases). V lost 1 base and J lost 7, with 13 bases in between. The CDR3 length is 14 residues. CDR1 is LNHNV and CDR2 is YYDKDF in the germline V gene (reference sequence). The CDR3 DNA is TGTGCCACCAGCAGAGGGACACCGGCGGGTGAAGCTTTCTTT. Its translation: CATSRGTPAGEAFF. The full variable domain, its missing parts supplied by reference TRBV15 and TRBJ1-1, is DAMVIQNPRYQVTQFGKPVTLSCSQTLNHNVMYWYQQKSSQAPKLLFHYYDKDFNNEADTPDNFQSRRPNTSFCFLDIRSPGLGDTAMYLCATSRGTPAGEAFFGQGTRLTVV.

By share, this clonotype counts as medium-sized. The chain combines TRBV20-1 with TRBJ2-3; TRBD2 agrees at 13 bases. The CDR3 sequence is 14 residues long. The ends lost 3 bases at V and 8 bases at J; junction bases unmatched: 5. CDR1 is DFQATT, CDR2 SNEGSKA, per germline (reference sequence). The CDR3 loop reads CSARRTSGGGTQYF. The DNA for the CDR3 is TGCAGTGCTAGGAGGACTAGCGGGGGAGGTACGCAGTATTTT.

Regarding this clonotype: The junction departs from the called germline gene at one end, perhaps through a read error. The V gene is TRBV6-5, the J gene TRBJ2-5, with 9 nucleotides matching TRBD1. The CDR3 totals 14 residues. From germline, CDR1 is MNHEY and CDR2 SVGAGI. Here the CDR3 reads CAGSLDRGQETQYF. For the CDR3, the DNA is TGTGCCGGCAGTCTTGACAGGGGGCAAGAGACCCAGTACTTC.

The rearrangement links TRBV6-1 to TRBJ2-7; no firm D call. The V and J ends lost 6 bases and 2 bases respectively, with 11 bases between them. The CDR3 consists of 13 residues. Germline CDR1 is MNHNS and CDR2 is SASEGT. CDR3 in amino acids: CASSVLGTYEQYF. The CDR3 DNA reads TGTGCCAGCAGCGTGTTAGGGACCTACGAGCAGTACTTC.

The chain recombines TRBV6-5 with TRBJ2-7; 8 nucleotides line up with TRBD1. Looked up from germline, CDR1 is MNHEY and CDR2 is SVGAGI. V lost 7 bases, J lost 5 bases, and 7 bases stayed unmatched. There are 13 residues in the CDR3. The CDR3 DNA reads as TGTGCCAGCAACCTCCAGGGGGCCGACGAGCAGTACTTC. This gives the protein CASNLQGADEQYF.

The gene calls are TRBV7-3 and TRBJ2-3; D remains unclear. V was clipped by 5 bases and J by 5 bases, with 20 bases between them. The V gene's germline CDR1 is SGHTA and CDR2 FQGTGA. The CDR3 totals 16 residues. The CDR3 loop reads CASSPGSRFGRDTQYF. As DNA, the CDR3 is TGTGCCAGCAGCCCCGGGTCACGCTTTGGTAGAGATACGCAGTATTTT. Full variable domain (missing parts from reference TRBV7-3 and TRBJ2-3): GAGVSQTPSNKVTEKGKYVELRCDPISGHTALYWYRQSLGQGPEFLIYFQGTGAADDSGLPNDRFFAVRPEGSVSTLKIQRTERGDSAVYLCASSPGSRFGRDTQYFGPGTRLTVL.

This clonotype came up a few times. CDR3 sequence (DNA): TGTGCCAGCAGTAGACTAGCGGTGGCAGATACGCAGTATTTT. This encodes CASSRLAVADTQYF. V gene TRBV6-6 combines with J gene TRBJ2-3; 9 bases agree with TRBD2. The V and J ends lost 5 bases and 4 bases, in that order; junction bases with no gene match: 4. This CDR3 is 14 amino acids long. From germline, CDR1 is MNHNY and CDR2 SVGAGI (reference sequence).

This clonotype showed up just a few times. The V call is TRBV20-1, the J call TRBJ1-4, with D unclear. V dropped 1 base and J dropped 14 bases, with 11 bases sitting between them. CDR3 length: 11 amino acids. In germline, CDR1 is DFQATT, CDR2 SNEGSKA (reference sequence). CDR3 protein: CSARGSGVLFF. CDR3 bases: TGCAGTGCTAGAGGGTCAGGTGTTCTGTTTTTT.

Here the CDR3 reads CASSFETSGYNEQFF. The CDR3, as DNA: TGTGCCAGCAGCTTTGAGACTAGCGGATACAATGAGCAGTTCTTC. This sequence joins TRBV7-2 and TRBJ2-1; 9 bases line up with TRBD2. The trim removed 3 bases at V and 4 bases at J, leaving 4 bases unmatched. CDR3 length: 15 amino acids. The V gene's germline CDR1 is SGHTA and CDR2 FQGNSA.

The rearrangement links TRBV27 to TRBJ1-5, with TRBD1 identical over 9 bases. The CDR3 runs to 13 residues. Losses at the gene ends were 8 bases for V and 6 bases for J; bases not matched to a gene: 5. Germline values: CDR1 MNHEY, CDR2 SMNVEV (reference sequence). In DNA form, the CDR3 reads TGTGCCAGCCAACAGGGGGCTGGTCAGCCCCAGCATTTT. It yields the protein CASQQGAGQPQHF.